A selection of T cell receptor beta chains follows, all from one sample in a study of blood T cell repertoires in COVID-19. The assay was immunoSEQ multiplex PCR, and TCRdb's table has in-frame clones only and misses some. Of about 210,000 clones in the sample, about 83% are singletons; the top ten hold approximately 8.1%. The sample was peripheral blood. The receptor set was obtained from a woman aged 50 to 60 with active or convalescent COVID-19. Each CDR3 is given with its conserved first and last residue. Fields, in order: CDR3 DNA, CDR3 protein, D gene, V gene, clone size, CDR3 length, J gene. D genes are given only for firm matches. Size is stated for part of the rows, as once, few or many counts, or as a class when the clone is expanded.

cdr3_nt: TGTGCCAGCAGCCAAGATTTGGGACAGGGCTATGGCTACACCTTC
cdr3_aa: CASSQDLGQGYGYTF
d_call: TRBD1
v_call: TRBV4-2
clone_size: -
cdr3_length: 15
j_call: TRBJ1-2

cdr3_nt: TGTGCCACCGGGACAGCCTTCAATCAGCCCCAGCATTTT
cdr3_aa: CATGTAFNQPQHF
d_call: TRBD1
v_call: TRBV27
clone_size: once
cdr3_length: 13
j_call: TRBJ1-5

cdr3_nt: TGTGCCAGCAGTCCCCGGGACAGGGGTCTGGTCCTCCACTTT
cdr3_aa: CASSPRDRGLVLHF
d_call: TRBD1
v_call: TRBV6-5
clone_size: -
cdr3_length: 14
j_call: TRBJ1-6

cdr3_nt: TGTGCCAGCAGCCTGCGGGGGAGGGCTGAAGCTTTCTTT
cdr3_aa: CASSLRGRAEAFF
d_call: -
v_call: TRBV11-2
clone_size: once
cdr3_length: 13
j_call: TRBJ1-1

cdr3_nt: TGCACCCCTCAGGGTCGGGATGAGCAGTTCTTC
cdr3_aa: CTPQGRDEQFF
d_call: -
v_call: TRBV20-1
clone_size: -
cdr3_length: 11
j_call: TRBJ2-1

cdr3_nt: TGTGCCAGTTCACAGGGGGACACTGAAGCTTTCTTT
cdr3_aa: CASSQGDTEAFF
d_call: TRBD1
v_call: TRBV19
clone_size: -
cdr3_length: 12
j_call: TRBJ1-1

cdr3_nt: TGTGCCAGCAGCGCCTCCGGGACAGGGGGTGAACCCCAGCATTTT
cdr3_aa: CASSASGTGGEPQHF
d_call: TRBD1
v_call: TRBV9
clone_size: -
cdr3_length: 15
j_call: TRBJ1-5

cdr3_nt: TGCGCCAGCAGCTTGGAACAGAGGAACACCGGGGAGCTGTTTTTT
cdr3_aa: CASSLEQRNTGELFF
d_call: -
v_call: TRBV5-1
clone_size: -
cdr3_length: 15
j_call: TRBJ2-2

cdr3_nt: TGCGCCAGCAGCCAATGGAGTCAAGAGACCCAGTACTTC
cdr3_aa: CASSQWSQETQYF
d_call: -
v_call: TRBV4-1
clone_size: -
cdr3_length: 13
j_call: TRBJ2-5

cdr3_nt: TGTGCCAGCAGTGCCCACAGTGTCGGTGAGCAGTTCTTC
cdr3_aa: CASSAHSVGEQFF
d_call: -
v_call: TRBV2
clone_size: -
cdr3_length: 13
j_call: TRBJ2-1

cdr3_nt: TGTGCCAGTACGGGGGGGCCGAAAGGATTCGCCAAAAACATTCAGTACTTC
cdr3_aa: CASTGGPKGFAKNIQYF
d_call: TRBD2
v_call: TRBV19
clone_size: -
cdr3_length: 17
j_call: TRBJ2-4

cdr3_nt: TGTGCCAGCCTAGCGGTAACGAACACCGGGGAGCTGTTTTTT
cdr3_aa: CASLAVTNTGELFF
d_call: TRBD2
v_call: TRBV2
clone_size: -
cdr3_length: 14
j_call: TRBJ2-2

cdr3_nt: TGTGCGAGTGCTGAGGAGGCTGGAAACACCATATATTTT
cdr3_aa: CASAEEAGNTIYF
d_call: -
v_call: TRBV6-5
clone_size: -
cdr3_length: 13
j_call: TRBJ1-3